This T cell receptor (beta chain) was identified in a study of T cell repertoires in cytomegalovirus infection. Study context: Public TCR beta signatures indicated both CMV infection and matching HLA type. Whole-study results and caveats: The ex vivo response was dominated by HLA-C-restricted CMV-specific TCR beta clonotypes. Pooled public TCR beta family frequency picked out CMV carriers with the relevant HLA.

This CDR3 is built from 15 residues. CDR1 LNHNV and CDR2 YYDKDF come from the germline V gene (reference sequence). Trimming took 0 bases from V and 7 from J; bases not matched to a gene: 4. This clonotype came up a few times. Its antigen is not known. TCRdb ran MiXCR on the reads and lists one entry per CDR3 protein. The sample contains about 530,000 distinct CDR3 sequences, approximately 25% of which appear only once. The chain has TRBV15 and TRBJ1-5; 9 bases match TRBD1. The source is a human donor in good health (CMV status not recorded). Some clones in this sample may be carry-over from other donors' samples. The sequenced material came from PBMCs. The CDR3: CATSREQGAQQPQHF. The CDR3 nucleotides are TGTGCCACCAGCAGAGAACAGGGGGCGCAGCAGCCCCAGCATTTT.